This TCR beta chain was identified during a study of cytomegalovirus exposure and HLA in healthy donors. Findings and caveats of the study: A later analysis found most CMV-associated TCR beta chains apparently HLA-restricted.

Note on this clone: Antigen unknown.

This PCR relied on a set of 60 Vbeta primers and 13 Jbeta primers. TCRdb's copy holds only in-frame clones and misses some; the assay was immunoSEQ multiplex PCR. Among around 150,000 clones listed, roughly 83% were seen once. Trimming pared 5 bases from V and 7 bases from J, leaving 14 bases between. CDR1 is MDHEN, CDR2 SYDVKM, per germline. The CDR3 consists of 14 residues. What was sequenced was PBMCs. This receptor was identified in a human donor in good health. The chain uses TRBV28 and TRBJ1-4; D gene unclear. The CDR3 region is CASSIREGVEKLFF. The CDR3 DNA reads TGTGCCAGCAGTATTCGGGAGGGAGTTGAAAAACTGTTTTTT.